A single sample gave rise to the 30 T cell receptor beta chains below, sequenced in a study of T cells in Graves' hyperthyroidism and ophthalmopathy. It was RNA transcripts that yielded the amplified TCR beta CDR3 regions. An initial round of RT-PCR targeting the TCR CDR3 relied on the HTBI primer set. One entry per CDR3 protein results from TCRdb running MiXCR on the multiplex PCR reads. The profile shows approximately 430,000 distinct CDR3 sequences, 15% to 17% of them singletons. The specimen was blood. The receptors were gathered from a woman aged 18-35 years with Graves' hyperthyroidism.

This chain connects TRBV10-3 to TRBJ1-1; unclear D gene. CDR3 size: 13 residues. Trimming took 10 bases from V and 0 from J, leaving 12 bases between them. Germline CDR1 and CDR2: ENHRY and SYGVKD. CDR3 coding DNA: TGTGCCACCAAGAAGGACTTGAACACTGAAGCTTTCTTT. Amino acids: CATKKDLNTEAFF.

The V call is TRBV20-1, the J call TRBJ1-2; D not resolved. Trimming cost V 5 bases and J 8 bases, with 15 bases left between them. Germline V CDR1 and CDR2: DFQATT, SNEGSKA (reference sequence). The CDR3 has 12 amino acids. The CDR3 DNA is TGCAGTGCTGTTGGACTCTTGGGCGGCTACACCTTC. Its translation: CSAVGLLGGYTF.

This clonotype was detected ten times or more. The chain combines TRBV15 with TRBJ2-7; D uncertain. CDR3 size: 12 residues. CDR1 LNHNV and CDR2 YYDKDF come from the germline V gene (reference sequence). V was shortened by 3 bases and J by 2 bases, with 5 bases between the two germline ends. CDR3 in amino acids: CATSSGTYEQYF. The CDR3 DNA reads as TGTGCCACCAGCAGCGGTACCTACGAGCAGTACTTC.

This clonotype was recorded a few times. The chain employs TRBV4-3 and TRBJ1-4, with TRBD1 matching over 7 bases. This CDR3 is 16 amino acids long. V was clipped by 0 bases and J by 3 bases; unmatched bases: 4. From germline, CDR1 is LGHNA and CDR2 YSLEER. The CDR3 sequence is CASSQDLGTANEKLFF. CDR3 DNA: TGCGCCAGCAGCCAAGATCTTGGGACAGCTAATGAAAAACTGTTTTTT.

Many counts were recorded for this clonotype. The chain couples TRBV11-3 to TRBJ2-1; 7 bases map to TRBD2. The germline CDR1 and CDR2 sequences are SGHNT and YENEEA. This CDR3 region has 15 residues. Losses at the gene ends were 5 bases for V and 0 bases for J; bases not matched to a gene: 4. CDR3 residues: CASSQWGGSYNEQFF. The CDR3 DNA follows: TGTGCCAGCAGCCAGTGGGGGGGCTCCTACAATGAGCAGTTCTTC.

This clonotype was picked up many times. The rearrangement uses TRBV12-3 or TRBV12-4 and TRBJ1-6; tentative D call: TRBD1 (5 bases). The CDR3 covers 16 residues. V was shortened by 6 bases and J by 3 bases, with 15 bases between the two germline ends. This CDR3 is CASSPAGEVYNSPLHF. For the CDR3, the DNA is TGTGCCAGCAGCCCGGCGGGGGAAGTCTATAATTCACCCCTCCACTTT.

Many counts were recorded for this clonotype. This chain uses TRBV11-2 with TRBJ2-3, with 12 bases lining up with TRBD2. The germline CDR1 and CDR2 sequences are SGHAT and FQNNGV. The CDR3 is 16 residues long. V shed 5 bases, J shed 0 bases, and the junction held 3 bases outside the gene matches. Here the CDR3 reads CASSLGTSGSTDTQYF. As DNA, the CDR3 is TGTGCCAGCAGCCTCGGGACTAGCGGGAGCACAGATACGCAGTATTTT.

The rearrangement uses TRBV9 and TRBJ2-1; 7 bases align to TRBD2. Germline CDR1 and CDR2: SGDLS and YYNGEE. The V segment lost 6 bases and the J segment 4 bases; nucleotides outside the gene matches: 4. This CDR3 comprises 13 residues. In DNA, the CDR3 is TGTGCCAGCACGGGGGGAAATTACAATGAGCAGTTCTTC. Amino acids: CASTGGNYNEQFF.

This clonotype was observed at least ten times. This sequence joins TRBV28 and TRBJ1-4, with 9 positions matching TRBD1. Germline V gene data show CDR1 as MDHEN and CDR2 as SYDVKM. J gave up 5 bases and V 3 bases, and 7 bases lay outside the gene matches. The CDR3 is made up of 16 amino acids. Written as DNA, the CDR3 is TGTGCCAGCAGTTTTCAAGGGGGGACAGGGAATGAAAAACTGTTTTTT. Its translation: CASSFQGGTGNEKLFF.

This clonotype was seen many times. The rearrangement uses TRBV5-6 and TRBJ2-3; 10 bases line up with TRBD2. CDR3 length: 21 amino acids. The ends lost 0 bases at V and 3 bases at J; junction bases unmatched: 19. The germline V gene encodes CDR1 SGHDT and CDR2 YYEEEE. The CDR3 here is CASSLAPPPWTSGGVTDTQYF. CDR3 bases: TGTGCCAGCAGCTTGGCCCCCCCACCTTGGACTAGCGGAGGTGTAACAGATACGCAGTATTTT.

This clonotype was observed many times. The rearrangement links TRBV28 to TRBJ2-7, with D hard to call. The CDR3 loop spans 12 amino acids. With 6 bases removed from V and 5 bases from J, the gap between germline ends came to 11 bases. Germline CDR1 MDHEN, CDR2 SYDVKM. CDR3 sequence reads: CASSLPPHEQYF. CDR3 DNA sequence: TGTGCCAGCAGCCTACCACCCCACGAGCAGTACTTC.

This clonotype has at least ten counts. The rearrangement links TRBV6-2 or TRBV6-3 to TRBJ2-7; TRBD2 matches 12 bases. Germline CDR1 MNHEY, CDR2 SVGEGT. This CDR3 has 16 residues. V was clipped by 9 bases and J by 0 bases; unmatched bases: 9. Here the CDR3 DNA reads TGTGCCAGTCGACTAGCGGGAGCCCAGAGCTCCTACGAGCAGTACTTC. Amino acids: CASRLAGAQSSYEQYF.

V usage is TRBV9 and J usage is TRBJ1-1; 8 bases match TRBD1. V was pared by 2 bases and J by 1 base, with 4 bases of the junction left unmatched. The V gene's germline CDR1 is SGDLS and CDR2 YYNGEE. This CDR3 has 15 residues. CDR3 sequence: CASSVTDRANTEAFF. CDR3 bases: TGTGCCAGCAGCGTTACGGACAGGGCGAACACTGAAGCTTTCTTT.

The chain combines TRBV14 with TRBJ2-7; tentatively, D is TRBD2 (5 bases). The CDR3 has 14 residues. Trimming took off 1 base at V and 2 bases at J, with 9 bases between the two ends. Germline-derived CDR1 and CDR2 are SGHDN and FVKESK. The CDR3: CASSQVRAPYEQYF. The CDR3 DNA follows: TGTGCCAGCAGCCAAGTGAGGGCCCCCTACGAGCAGTACTTC.

This clonotype has a count of ten or more. This chain uses TRBV5-1 with TRBJ1-1; no firm D call. Germline V gene lookup returns CDR1 SGHRS and CDR2 YFSETQ. The CDR3 covers 14 residues. Trimming stripped 4 bases from V and 5 bases from J, with 15 bases between. The CDR3 DNA reads TGCGCCAGCAGCCAAGGACGGAGCTTAACTGAAGCTTTCTTT. It yields the protein CASSQGRSLTEAFF. Supplemented by reference TRBV5-1 and TRBJ1-1, the full variable domain reads KAGVTQTPRYLIKTRGQQVTLSCSPISGHRSVSWYQQTPGQGLQFLFEYFSETQRNKGNFPGRFSGRQFSNSRSEMNVSTLELGDSALYLCASSQGRSLTEAFFGQGTRLTVV.

This clonotype has a count of ten or more. The J gene is TRBJ2-1, the V gene TRBV7-9; TRBD2 matches at 11 bases. The CDR3 extends over 16 amino acids. Losses at the gene ends were 5 bases for V and 2 bases for J; bases not matched to a gene: 5. Germline assignment: CDR1 SEHNR and CDR2 FQNEAQ (reference sequence). CDR3 sequence (DNA): TGTGCCAGCAGCCAACTAGCGGGAGCTGCCTACAATGAGCAGTTCTTC. Protein sequence: CASSQLAGAAYNEQFF.

This clonotype was recorded many times. The chain uses TRBV4-3 and TRBJ2-7; D is unresolved. Germline assignment: CDR1 LGHNA and CDR2 YSLEER. The V end was cut by 5 bases, the J end by 3 bases, with 14 bases between. CDR3 size: 14 residues. CDR3 bases: TGCGCCAGCAGCGGCCCCCTAGAGGACTACGAGCAGTACTTC. Translating gives CASSGPLEDYEQYF.

This clonotype showed up many times. This sequence joins TRBV2 and TRBJ1-5; D ambiguous. Trimming removed 7 bases at V and 0 bases at J, with 13 bases between. The CDR3 totals 15 residues. Per germline, CDR1 SNHLY and CDR2 FYNNEI. CDR3 protein: CASTGEAYSNQPQHF. The CDR3 nucleotides are TGTGCCAGCACTGGGGAGGCGTATAGCAATCAGCCCCAGCATTTT.

This clonotype was seen repeatedly, ten times or more. The chain has TRBV3-1 and TRBJ2-1; no clear D. This CDR3 has 14 residues. V was trimmed by 0 bases and J by 10 bases, leaving 13 bases between them. CDR1 LGHDT and CDR2 YNNKEL come from the germline V gene (reference sequence). CDR3 nucleotide sequence: TGTGCCAGCAGCCAAGATCGGGTAGGAAGGGAGCAGTTCTTC. Translating it yields CASSQDRVGREQFF.

The CDR3 DNA reads TGTGCCAGCAGCTGGGCCGCAGAGGGACAAGAGACCCAGTACTTC. Protein product: CASSWAAEGQETQYF. The chain uses TRBV11-2 and TRBJ2-5, with D possibly being TRBD2 (5 bases). Trimming removed 4 bases at V and 2 bases at J, with 14 bases between. The CDR3 runs 15 residues. CDR1 is SGHAT, CDR2 FQNNGV, per germline.

This clonotype came up many times. The chain combines TRBV2 with TRBJ1-1; 7 nucleotides agree with TRBD1. Germline V CDR1 and CDR2: SNHLY, FYNNEI. This CDR3 has 14 amino acids. J gave up 1 base and V 7 bases, and 6 bases lay outside the gene matches. CDR3 amino acids: CASINNRGNTEAFF. DNA for the CDR3: TGTGCCAGCATTAACAACAGGGGGAACACTGAAGCTTTCTTT.

This clonotype occurred many times. The chain links TRBV7-2 to TRBJ2-7; D is perhaps TRBD1 or TRBD2 (6 bases each). Trimming cost V 1 base and J 4 bases, with 14 bases left between them. The CDR3 is 15 residues long. Germline values: CDR1 SGHTA, CDR2 FQGNSA. Here the CDR3 reads CASSLEGDSFYEQYF. The DNA of the CDR3 is TGTGCCAGCAGCTTAGAGGGGGACTCCTTTTACGAGCAGTACTTC.

The sample holds a few counts of this clonotype. The chain has TRBV3-1 and TRBJ2-2; 7 bases map to TRBD2. V lost 6 bases, J lost 5 bases, and 9 bases stayed unmatched. Germline V CDR1 and CDR2: LGHDT, YNNKEL (reference sequence). This CDR3 is 15 amino acids long. The CDR3: CASSEMAGETGELFF. CDR3 sequence (DNA): TGTGCCAGCAGTGAAATGGCGGGAGAAACCGGGGAGCTGTTTTTT. The full variable domain, completed using reference TRBV3-1 and TRBJ2-2, is DTAVSQTPKYLVTQMGNDKSIKCEQNLGHDTMYWYKQDSKKFLKIMFSYNNKELIINETVPNRFSPKSPDKAHLNLHINSLELGDSAVYFCASSEMAGETGELFFGEGSRLTVL.

In its sample, this clonotype was seen a few times. The J gene is TRBJ2-1, the V gene TRBV7-8; 11 nucleotides match TRBD1. CDR1 and CDR2 (germline): SGHVS, FQNEAQ. Unmatched junction bases numbered 4, after V lost 4 bases and J lost 5 bases. The CDR3 totals 15 residues. In nucleotides, the CDR3 is TGTGCCAGCAGCTACGGGACAGGGGGGGACAATGAGCAGTTCTTC. Its protein is CASSYGTGGDNEQFF. Complete variable domain (other parts from reference TRBV7-8 and TRBJ2-1): GAGVSQSPRYKVAKRGQDVALRCDPISGHVSLFWYQQALGQGPEFLTYFQNEAQLDKSGLPSDRFFAERPEGSVSTLKIQRTQQEDSAVYLCASSYGTGGDNEQFFGPGTRLTVL.

This clonotype has ten or more counts. The V and J genes are TRBV7-2 and TRBJ2-1, with 8 bases that match TRBD2. Germline V gene data show CDR1 as SGHTA and CDR2 as FQGNSA. CDR3 length: 16 residues. The trim removed 2 bases at V and 7 bases at J, leaving 10 bases unmatched. The CDR3 region has the DNA TGTGCCAGCAGCTTAAACGCAGCGGGGGCGGGTAATGAGCAGTTCTTC. Residues: CASSLNAAGAGNEQFF.

The sample holds a few counts of this clonotype. The chain is built from TRBV3-1 and TRBJ2-3; 11 nucleotides align to TRBD2. The V gene's germline CDR1 is LGHDT and CDR2 YNNKEL (reference sequence). This CDR3 has 17 residues. V trimming: 6 bases; J trimming: 6 bases; junction bases outside the gene matches: 14. The CDR3 sequence is CASSRQLAGVLFDTQYF. As DNA, the CDR3 is TGTGCCAGCAGTCGGCAACTAGCGGGAGTCTTGTTCGATACGCAGTATTTT.

This clonotype has ten or more counts. The V gene is TRBV3-1, the J gene TRBJ2-1, with 9 bases matching TRBD2. Per germline, CDR1 LGHDT and CDR2 YNNKEL (reference sequence). There are 17 residues in the CDR3. The V and J ends lost 0 bases and 2 bases, in that order; junction bases with no gene match: 5. Written as DNA, the CDR3 is TGTGCCAGCAGCCAAGAAGTAGCGGGAGAAACCTACAATGAGCAGTTCTTC. Translation gives CASSQEVAGETYNEQFF.

This clonotype was observed a handful of times. The chain joins TRBV6-1 to TRBJ2-3; weak D call: TRBD2 (5 bases). This CDR3 region has 16 residues. Germline lookup yields CDR1 MNHNS and CDR2 SASEGT. Trimming left V 6 bases short and J 0 bases short, with 16 bases between. The CDR3 loop is CASSSGLSSSTDTQYF. The CDR3 nucleotides are TGTGCCAGCAGCTCAGGACTTTCCTCTAGCACAGATACGCAGTATTTT.

This clonotype was recorded many times. CDR3 DNA: TGTGCCAGCAGTTTAAGCCTTATAGGGGGTCAGCCCCAGCATTTT. Translating gives CASSLSLIGGQPQHF. The rearrangement links TRBV12-3 or TRBV12-4 to TRBJ1-5; weak D call: TRBD1 (6 bases). CDR3 length: 15 residues. Trimming removed 2 bases from V and 6 bases from J, with 14 bases in between.

There are a few counts of this clonotype. The V and J genes are TRBV20-1 and TRBJ1-6; perhaps TRBD1 as D (5 bases). Germline loops: CDR1 DFQATT, CDR2 SNEGSKA (reference sequence). The ends were cut back, 5 bases at V and 6 bases at J, with 17 bases in the middle. The CDR3 consists of 15 residues. CDR3 sequence (DNA): TGCAGTGCTGCATCTCAGGGCTTTGGTAATTCACCCCTCCACTTT. It is translated as CSAASQGFGNSPLHF.